This TCR beta chain emerged from a study of blood T cell repertoires in COVID-19. Across the whole study: Researchers got acute and convalescent COVID-19 samples from the United States, Italy and Spain. Nucleic acid was either cDNA or gDNA, and it came from T cells, B-cell-depleted T cells, or PBMCs.

From germline, CDR1 is LGHDT and CDR2 YNNKEL (reference sequence). This CDR3 has 14 amino acids. The V and J ends lost 6 bases and 8 bases, in that order; junction bases with no gene match: 11. The authors' processing: The assay estimated nucleated cells by amplifying reference gene primers. Assay used: immunoSEQ multiplex PCR; TCRdb lists only in-frame clones, some missing. That table gives V, J and clone size, and the DNA gave D and trimming. The sample includes about 140,000 clones, roughly four fifths of them seen just once. This TCR derives from a man older than 75 with acute or convalescent COVID-19. Sequenced material: peripheral blood. The chain carries TRBV3-1 (or the pseudogene TRBV3-2) and TRBJ1-2; TRBD1 aligns across 8 bases. The CDR3 loop is CASSPGQGGRGYTF. The CDR3 DNA reads as TGTGCCAGCAGTCCCGGACAGGGCGGCCGCGGCTACACCTTC.